This T cell receptor beta chain was captured by sequencing in a study of T-cell reconstitution after alpha-beta-depleted transplantation in children. Unique molecular identifiers were used in preparing the TCRbeta library. TCRdb reprocessed the PCR reads with MiXCR, giving one entry per CDR3 protein. The sample holds fewer than 400,000 distinct CDR3 sequences, 20% seen once. With V trimmed by 4 bases and J by 0 bases, 12 bases remained unmatched. Germline CDR1 is LGHDT and CDR2 is YNNKEL (reference sequence). The length of the CDR3 is 19 residues. This receptor was taken from a human donor who donated a stem cell graft to a child with acute myeloid leukemia. The sample in question was PBMCs from the stem cell graft donor, obtained from the stem cell graft. The V gene is TRBV3-1, the J gene TRBJ2-1, with 10 bases lining up with TRBD2. This CDR3 is CASSPGTSVPIFSYNEQFF. Written as DNA, the CDR3 is TGTGCCAGCAGCCCCGGGACTAGCGTCCCGATCTTCTCCTACAATGAGCAGTTCTTC.